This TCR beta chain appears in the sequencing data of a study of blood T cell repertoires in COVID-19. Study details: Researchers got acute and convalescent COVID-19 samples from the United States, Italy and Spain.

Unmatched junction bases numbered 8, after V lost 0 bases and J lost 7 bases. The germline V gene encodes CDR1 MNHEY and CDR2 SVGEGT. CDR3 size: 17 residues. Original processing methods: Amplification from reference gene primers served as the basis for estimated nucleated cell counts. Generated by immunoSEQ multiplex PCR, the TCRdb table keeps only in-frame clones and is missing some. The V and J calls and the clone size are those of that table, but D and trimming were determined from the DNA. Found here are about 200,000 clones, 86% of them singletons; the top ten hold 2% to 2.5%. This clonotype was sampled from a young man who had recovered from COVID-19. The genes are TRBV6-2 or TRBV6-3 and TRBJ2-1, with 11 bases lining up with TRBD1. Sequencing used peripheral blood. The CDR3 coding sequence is TGTGCCAGCAGTTACTCGATAGTAGGGACAGGGGGTAATGAGCAGTTCTTC. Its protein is CASSYSIVGTGGNEQFF.